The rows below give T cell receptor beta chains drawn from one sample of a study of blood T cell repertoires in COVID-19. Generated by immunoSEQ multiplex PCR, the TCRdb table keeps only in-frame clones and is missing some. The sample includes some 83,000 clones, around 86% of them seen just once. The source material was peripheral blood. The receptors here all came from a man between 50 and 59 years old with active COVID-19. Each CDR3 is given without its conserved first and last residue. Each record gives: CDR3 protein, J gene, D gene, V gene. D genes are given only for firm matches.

cdr3_aa: ATSDTGVEAF
j_call: TRBJ1-1
d_call: TRBD1
v_call: TRBV24-1

cdr3_aa: SVEPGQGERETQY
j_call: TRBJ2-5
d_call: TRBD1
v_call: TRBV29-1

cdr3_aa: ATSRDGRTGRD
j_call: TRBJ2-5
d_call: -
v_call: TRBV15

cdr3_aa: ASSFSSDSNTEAF
j_call: TRBJ1-1
d_call: -
v_call: TRBV18

cdr3_aa: ASSLMSSYEQY
j_call: TRBJ2-7
d_call: -
v_call: TRBV27

cdr3_aa: ASSEQGASGEKLF
j_call: TRBJ1-4
d_call: TRBD1
v_call: TRBV10-2

cdr3_aa: ASSLRVNYGYT
j_call: TRBJ1-2
d_call: -
v_call: TRBV7-2

cdr3_aa: AISESRDIQY
j_call: TRBJ2-4
d_call: -
v_call: TRBV10-3

cdr3_aa: ASSRAGGAYGYT
j_call: TRBJ1-2
d_call: -
v_call: TRBV27

cdr3_aa: ASSLAPTANTGELF
j_call: TRBJ2-2
d_call: -
v_call: TRBV5-5

cdr3_aa: ASSLGRLGSPLH
j_call: TRBJ1-6
d_call: -
v_call: TRBV5-6

cdr3_aa: ASSYSPSGRDSYEQY
j_call: TRBJ2-7
d_call: TRBD2
v_call: TRBV6-2/TRBV6-3

cdr3_aa: ASSSPGTSGSYNEQF
j_call: TRBJ2-1
d_call: TRBD2
v_call: TRBV7-9

cdr3_aa: ASSTTSGRVDTQY
j_call: TRBJ2-3
d_call: TRBD2
v_call: TRBV5-1

cdr3_aa: ASSSKQGRSPLH
j_call: TRBJ1-6
d_call: -
v_call: TRBV5-4

cdr3_aa: ASSYQQGSGNTIY
j_call: TRBJ1-3
d_call: -
v_call: TRBV6-2/TRBV6-3

cdr3_aa: ASSIAGVRLFGYT
j_call: TRBJ1-2
d_call: -
v_call: TRBV19

cdr3_aa: ASSGPSIRLAGVRGTDTQY
j_call: TRBJ2-3
d_call: TRBD2
v_call: TRBV9

cdr3_aa: ASSLAAGGRKNEQY
j_call: TRBJ2-7
d_call: TRBD1
v_call: TRBV5-5

cdr3_aa: ASSFPGGEQY
j_call: TRBJ2-7
d_call: -
v_call: TRBV11-2

cdr3_aa: ASKVQGGNGYT
j_call: TRBJ1-2
d_call: -
v_call: TRBV19

cdr3_aa: AISTPGQGPHEQY
j_call: TRBJ2-7
d_call: TRBD1
v_call: TRBV10-3

cdr3_aa: ASSLSSSRKYGYHGYT
j_call: TRBJ1-2
d_call: -
v_call: TRBV6-6

cdr3_aa: ASSYSTGVGTEAF
j_call: TRBJ1-1
d_call: -
v_call: TRBV6-5

cdr3_aa: ASNPGLAANTGELF
j_call: TRBJ2-2
d_call: TRBD2
v_call: TRBV19

cdr3_aa: ASSQNLGSGRPGRETQY
j_call: TRBJ2-5
d_call: TRBD2
v_call: TRBV14

cdr3_aa: ASTVTRGQGHYGYT
j_call: TRBJ1-2
d_call: TRBD1
v_call: TRBV19

cdr3_aa: ASSPTVSSYNEQF
j_call: TRBJ2-1
d_call: -
v_call: TRBV3-1/TRBV3-2

cdr3_aa: AWRSSGGLETQY
j_call: TRBJ2-5
d_call: TRBD2
v_call: TRBV30

cdr3_aa: ASSSAWGSDTQY
j_call: TRBJ2-3
d_call: -
v_call: TRBV9

cdr3_aa: ASSGDSYNQPQH
j_call: TRBJ1-5
d_call: TRBD1
v_call: TRBV2

cdr3_aa: ASSLSSGEQY
j_call: TRBJ2-7
d_call: -
v_call: TRBV3-1/TRBV3-2

cdr3_aa: ASSTGPTEAF
j_call: TRBJ1-1
d_call: -
v_call: TRBV6-5

cdr3_aa: ASSYSNRADTQY
j_call: TRBJ2-3
d_call: -
v_call: TRBV6-5

cdr3_aa: ASSLGGLENIQY
j_call: TRBJ2-4
d_call: -
v_call: TRBV7-2

cdr3_aa: ASSVPTSGGAGTTDTQY
j_call: TRBJ2-3
d_call: TRBD2
v_call: TRBV9

cdr3_aa: ASSQQGLSNQPQH
j_call: TRBJ1-5
d_call: TRBD1
v_call: TRBV2

cdr3_aa: ASGEGQLNSPLH
j_call: TRBJ1-6
d_call: TRBD1
v_call: TRBV12-5

cdr3_aa: ASSYPTRTDLEEQY
j_call: TRBJ2-7
d_call: -
v_call: TRBV6-2/TRBV6-3

cdr3_aa: ATSDLWRGTEAF
j_call: TRBJ1-1
d_call: -
v_call: TRBV24-1

cdr3_aa: ASSWGSGPYEQY
j_call: TRBJ2-7
d_call: TRBD2
v_call: TRBV27

cdr3_aa: ASSQDQTGGTGYT
j_call: TRBJ1-2
d_call: TRBD1
v_call: TRBV4-3

cdr3_aa: ASRSGTGYTGELF
j_call: TRBJ2-2
d_call: TRBD1
v_call: TRBV3-1/TRBV3-2

cdr3_aa: ASSSRQGNSPLH
j_call: TRBJ1-6
d_call: -
v_call: TRBV11-2

cdr3_aa: ASSLGMDWNYPDTQY
j_call: TRBJ2-3
d_call: -
v_call: TRBV27

cdr3_aa: ASSEGGQIPYNSPLH
j_call: TRBJ1-6
d_call: TRBD1
v_call: TRBV6-1

cdr3_aa: ASSIARGVNEQF
j_call: TRBJ2-1
d_call: TRBD2
v_call: TRBV19

cdr3_aa: ASAEWASGGYT
j_call: TRBJ1-2
d_call: -
v_call: TRBV19

cdr3_aa: ASSPYAAGAGDNEQF
j_call: TRBJ2-1
d_call: TRBD2
v_call: TRBV4-3

cdr3_aa: ASSYSRSGDGAEAF
j_call: TRBJ1-1
d_call: -
v_call: TRBV6-5

cdr3_aa: ASSSGLAHSGANVLT
j_call: TRBJ2-6
d_call: TRBD2
v_call: TRBV19

cdr3_aa: ASTGGLSPSEAF
j_call: TRBJ1-1
d_call: TRBD1
v_call: TRBV5-1

cdr3_aa: ASSYRQGRNEKLF
j_call: TRBJ1-4
d_call: TRBD1
v_call: TRBV6-6

cdr3_aa: ASSLSGNSGNTIY
j_call: TRBJ1-3
d_call: -
v_call: TRBV7-9

cdr3_aa: ASSGGQLNEAF
j_call: TRBJ1-1
d_call: -
v_call: TRBV2

cdr3_aa: ASSDLDRGTDTQY
j_call: TRBJ2-3
d_call: TRBD1
v_call: TRBV2

cdr3_aa: ASSSQAGVEQY
j_call: TRBJ2-7
d_call: TRBD2
v_call: TRBV7-9